Each of the 22 T cell receptor beta chains below was sequenced from the same sample in a study of shared clonotypes between healthy human individuals. Sequenced by immunoSEQ multiplex PCR; TCRdb stores in-frame clones only, minus some. This sample has around 2,000,000 clones, with roughly 95% found just once. Positively selected for CCR7, the CD45RO-negative cells used as naive CD8 cells excluded terminally differentiated effector memory CD45RA+ cells. The specimen was naive CD8+ T cells sorted from blood. These receptors all stem from a man between 18 and 35 years old in good health.

The V gene is TRBV7-9, the J gene TRBJ1-6; 10 nucleotides align to TRBD1. Germline values: CDR1 SEHNR, CDR2 FQNEAQ (reference sequence). The length of the CDR3 is 14 residues. The ends lost 5 bases at V and 8 bases at J; junction bases unmatched: 3. The CDR3 nucleotides read TGTGCCAGCAGCGGACAGGGGGAGTATTCACCCCTCCACTTT. It translates to CASSGQGEYSPLHF.

The chain joins TRBV27 to TRBJ2-7; D not resolved. Germline CDR1 and CDR2: MNHEY and SMNVEV (reference sequence). Trimming stripped 3 bases from V and 0 bases from J, with 6 bases between. The length of the CDR3 is 13 residues. The CDR3 nucleotides read TGTGCCAGCAGTTTCACAGTCTCCTACGAGCAGTACTTC. It codes for CASSFTVSYEQYF.

This clone has just one count. The chain combines TRBV6-5 with TRBJ2-5; 7 bases line up with TRBD2. V trimming: 5 bases; J trimming: 2 bases; junction bases outside the gene matches: 8. The CDR3 runs to 15 residues. The germline V gene has CDR1 MNHEY and CDR2 SVGAGI. In DNA, the CDR3 is TGTGCCAGCAGTGGCCTGGGAGCGGGACAAGAGACCCAGTACTTC. Translated: CASSGLGAGQETQYF.

The chain is built from TRBV5-5 and TRBJ2-7; 7 positions agree with TRBD1. CDR1 and CDR2 from the germline V gene are SGHKS and YYEKEE (reference sequence). The CDR3 has 14 residues. V lost 4 bases and J lost 3; bases outside the gene matches: 7. CDR3 in amino acids: CASSPWTGDYEQYF. The CDR3, as DNA: TGTGCCAGCAGCCCCTGGACAGGAGACTACGAGCAGTACTTC.

The chain combines TRBV5-1 with TRBJ1-5, with a tentative D call TRBD1 (5 bases). The V gene lost 5 bases and the J gene lost 4 bases, with 10 bases spanning the gap. The CDR3 is made up of 13 amino acids. Germline V lookup: CDR1 SGHRS, CDR2 YFSETQ. CDR3 nucleotides: TGCGCCAGCAGGGGGGACGCGAATCAGCCCCAGCATTTT. Protein: CASRGDANQPQHF. The whole variable domain, remainder taken from reference TRBV5-1 and TRBJ1-5, is KAGVTQTPRYLIKTRGQQVTLSCSPISGHRSVSWYQQTPGQGLQFLFEYFSETQRNKGNFPGRFSGRQFSNSRSEMNVSTLELGDSALYLCASRGDANQPQHFGDGTRLSIL.

To note about this clone: Other DNA sequences in the same sample also yield this CDR3. Here the CDR3 DNA reads TGTGCCAGCAGCGTTGGACTAGCGAACACCGGGGAGCTGTTTTTT. Amino acids: CASSVGLANTGELFF. This rearrangement joins TRBV9 to TRBJ2-2; 7 bases are shared with TRBD2. The CDR3 loop spans 15 amino acids. Germline V gene data show CDR1 as SGDLS and CDR2 as YYNGEE. The ends lost 2 bases at V and 0 bases at J; junction bases unmatched: 1. Drawing the rest from reference TRBV9 and TRBJ2-2, the complete variable domain is DSGVTQTPKHLITATGQRVTLRCSPRSGDLSVYWYQQSLDQGLQFLIQYYNGEERAKGNILERFSAQQFPDLHSELNLSSLELGDSALYFCASSVGLANTGELFFGEGSRLTVL.

The V gene is TRBV29-1, the J gene TRBJ2-3; D may be TRBD2 (5 bases). The CDR3 totals 13 residues. Germline CDR1 reads SQVTM; CDR2 reads ANQGSEA. Trimming took 1 base from V and 2 from J, leaving 7 bases between them. This chain's CDR3 is CSVEGTFTDTQYF. CDR3 nucleotides: TGCAGCGTTGAAGGGACTTTCACAGATACGCAGTATTTT.

As for this clone: The sample carries other DNA sequences with the same CDR3. V and J are TRBV5-5 and TRBJ1-6, with no clear D. CDR3 length: 13 residues. Germline values: CDR1 SGHKS, CDR2 YYEKEE (reference sequence). The V gene lost 0 bases and the J gene lost 10 bases, with 8 bases spanning the gap. CDR3 nucleotides: TGTGCCAGCAGCTTGGGGACTAACTCACCCCTCCACTTT. It yields the protein CASSLGTNSPLHF.

For this clone: The same CDR3 arises from other DNA sequences in this sample as well. The J gene is TRBJ1-2, the V gene TRBV7-9, with 7 nucleotides matching TRBD1. This CDR3 spans 12 amino acids. From germline, CDR1 is SEHNR and CDR2 FQNEAQ (reference sequence). The V and J ends lost 5 bases and 5 bases, in that order; junction bases with no gene match: 2. CDR3 nucleotides: TGTGCCAGCAGCCCGACAGGGTATGGCTACACCTTC. This sequence encodes CASSPTGYGYTF.

The rearrangement joins TRBV23-1 to TRBJ2-3, with TRBD1 matching 12 bases. TRBV23-1 counts as an open reading frame of uncertain function. CDR3 length: 18 residues. The V and J ends lost 2 bases and 5 bases, in that order; junction bases with no gene match: 11. CDR3 residues: CASSQAPPGQGAIDTQYF. CDR3 bases: TGCGCCAGCAGTCAAGCGCCTCCGGGACAGGGGGCGATAGATACGCAGTATTTT.

J is TRBJ2-2 and V is TRBV9, with 9 bases matching TRBD1. Per the germline V gene, CDR1 is SGDLS and CDR2 is YYNGEE. This CDR3 region has 15 residues. V lost 7 bases and J lost 5; bases outside the gene matches: 9. This CDR3 reads CASAVTGGWTGELFF. In DNA, the CDR3 is TGTGCCAGCGCTGTTACAGGGGGCTGGACCGGGGAGCTGTTTTTT.

V gene TRBV30 combines with J gene TRBJ2-7; tentative D call: TRBD2 (6 bases). The CDR3 extends over 15 amino acids. Germline values: CDR1 GTSNPN, CDR2 SVGIG (reference sequence). Trimming cost V 2 bases and J 4 bases, with 18 bases left between them. CDR3 sequence (DNA): TGTGCCTGGAGTCCTGGGGAGGTCCTACCTTACGAGCAGTACTTC. Translating gives CAWSPGEVLPYEQYF.

CDR3 protein: CASRPIPDRDYGYTF. CDR3 DNA sequence: TGTGCCAGCAGACCGATCCCCGACAGGGACTATGGCTACACCTTC. The chain uses TRBV27 and TRBJ1-2, with 7 bases that match TRBD1. Germline loops: CDR1 MNHEY, CDR2 SMNVEV (reference sequence). J was trimmed by 3 bases and V by 6 bases; bases with no gene match: 10. This CDR3 spans 15 amino acids.

The V and J genes are TRBV5-1 and TRBJ2-7; perhaps TRBD1 as D (6 bases). Trimming removed 1 base from V and 5 bases from J, with 13 bases in between. The CDR3 is made up of 14 amino acids. Per the germline V gene, CDR1 is SGHRS and CDR2 is YFSETQ. Here the CDR3 reads CASSLRQGHDEQYF. DNA of the CDR3: TGCGCCAGCAGCTTGAGGCAGGGGCACGACGAGCAGTACTTC.

Comment on this clone: In the same sample, other DNA sequences code for this CDR3. The V call is TRBV5-4, the J call TRBJ2-3; TRBD2 matches at 10 bases. Looked up from germline, CDR1 is SGHNT and CDR2 is YYREEE (reference sequence). V shed 2 bases, J shed 1 base, and the junction held 1 base outside the gene matches. The CDR3 runs to 15 residues. This CDR3 reads CASSFTSGGTDTQYF. CDR3 DNA: TGTGCCAGCAGCTTTACTAGCGGGGGCACAGATACGCAGTATTTT.

The genes are TRBV7-3 and TRBJ1-2; 7 bases are shared with TRBD1. Per the germline V gene, CDR1 is SGHTA and CDR2 is FQGTGA. The CDR3 extends over 19 amino acids. J lost 1 base, V lost 0 bases, and 14 bases had no gene match. CDR3 DNA sequence: TGTGCCAGCAGCTTAACAGGACGGGGACAGTACGCCTTTAACTATGGCTACACCTTC. Amino acids: CASSLTGRGQYAFNYGYTF.

The gene calls are TRBV11-2 and TRBJ2-7; the D gene is possibly TRBD2 (5 bases). Germline V CDR1 and CDR2: SGHAT, FQNNGV. There are 15 residues in the CDR3. V was shortened by 5 bases and J by 5 bases, with 19 bases between the two germline ends. This CDR3 reads CASSGRGSHRDEQYF. CDR3 nucleotides: TGTGCCAGCAGCGGCCGAGGGTCTCACCGGGACGAGCAGTACTTC. The variable domain in full, completed from reference TRBV11-2 and TRBJ2-7, reads EAGVAQSPRYKIIEKRQSVAFWCNPISGHATLYWYQQILGQGPKLLIQFQNNGVVDDSQLPKDRFSAERLKGVDSTLKIQPAKLEDSAVYLCASSGRGSHRDEQYFGPGTRLTVT.

The rearrangement joins TRBV5-6 to TRBJ2-7; D is unresolved. Germline V lookup: CDR1 SGHDT, CDR2 YYEEEE. This CDR3 region has 14 residues. With 5 bases removed from V and 0 bases from J, the gap between germline ends came to 12 bases. The CDR3 here is CASSPAMDSYEQYF. The DNA of the CDR3 is TGTGCCAGCAGTCCCGCCATGGACTCCTACGAGCAGTACTTC.

Comments on this clone: In the same sample, other DNA sequences code for this CDR3. This chain joins TRBV27 and TRBJ2-1; no firm D call. CDR3 length: 13 residues. Germline V CDR1 and CDR2: MNHEY, SMNVEV (reference sequence). Between the trimmed V and J ends, which lost 5 bases and 5 bases, there was a span of 10 bases. CDR3 sequence reads: CASSLSSHNEQFF. Here the CDR3 DNA reads TGTGCCAGCAGTCTGTCGTCGCACAATGAGCAGTTCTTC.

The chain joins TRBV6-6 to TRBJ1-1, with D perhaps TRBD1 (6 bases). Trimming removed 4 bases at V and 7 bases at J, with 22 bases between. The V gene's germline CDR1 is MNHNY and CDR2 SVGAGI (reference sequence). The CDR3 extends over 16 amino acids. The CDR3 is CASSSEDSQFTLEAFF. CDR3 DNA sequence: TGTGCCAGCAGTTCGGAGGACAGCCAGTTTACTCTTGAAGCTTTCTTT.

The V gene is TRBV18, the J gene TRBJ1-1, with D maybe TRBD1 (6 bases). CDR3 length equals 17 residues. Trimming cost V 0 bases and J 0 bases, with 14 bases left between them. CDR1 is KGHSH, CDR2 LQKENI, per germline. CDR3 DNA: TGTGCCAGCTCACCACCGGGGGGGCTAGCTATGAACACTGAAGCTTTCTTT. This sequence encodes CASSPPGGLAMNTEAFF.

V is TRBV10-3 and J is TRBJ2-7; 9 bases are a match to TRBD2. This CDR3 spans 15 amino acids. The trim removed 0 bases at V and 5 bases at J, leaving 5 bases unmatched. Looked up from germline, CDR1 is ENHRY and CDR2 is SYGVKD. CDR3 sequence: CAISESSGGIDEQYF. CDR3 DNA sequence: TGTGCCATCAGTGAGTCTAGCGGGGGTATCGACGAGCAGTACTTC.